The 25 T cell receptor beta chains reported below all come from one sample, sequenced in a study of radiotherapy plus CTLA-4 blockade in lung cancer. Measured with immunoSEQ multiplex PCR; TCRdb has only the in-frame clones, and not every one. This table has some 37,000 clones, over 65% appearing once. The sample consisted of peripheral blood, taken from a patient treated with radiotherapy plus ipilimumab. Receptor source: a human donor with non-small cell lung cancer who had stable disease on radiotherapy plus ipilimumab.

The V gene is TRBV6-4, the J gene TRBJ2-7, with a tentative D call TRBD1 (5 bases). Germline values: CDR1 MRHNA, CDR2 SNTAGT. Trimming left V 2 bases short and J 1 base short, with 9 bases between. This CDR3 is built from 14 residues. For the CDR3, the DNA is TGTGCCAGCAGTGACCTAGGACATTCCTACGAGCAGTACGTC. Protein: CASSDLGHSYEQYV.

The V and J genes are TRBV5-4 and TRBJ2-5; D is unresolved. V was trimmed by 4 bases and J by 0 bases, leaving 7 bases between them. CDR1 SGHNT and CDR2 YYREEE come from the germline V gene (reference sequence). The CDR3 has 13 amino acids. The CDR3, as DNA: TGTGCCAGCAGCCCCCCCGACCAAGAGACCCAGTACTTC. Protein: CASSPPDQETQYF.

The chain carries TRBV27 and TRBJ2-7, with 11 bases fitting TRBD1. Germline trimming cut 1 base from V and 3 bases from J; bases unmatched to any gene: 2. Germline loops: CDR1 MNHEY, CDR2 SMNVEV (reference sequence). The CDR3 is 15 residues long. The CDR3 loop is CASSLLGTGGYEQYF. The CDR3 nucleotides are TGTGCCAGCAGTTTATTAGGGACAGGGGGCTACGAGCAGTACTTC.

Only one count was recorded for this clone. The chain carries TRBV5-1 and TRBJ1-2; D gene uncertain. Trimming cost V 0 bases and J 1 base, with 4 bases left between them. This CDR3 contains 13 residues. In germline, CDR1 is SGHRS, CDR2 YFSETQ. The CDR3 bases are TGCGCCAGCAGCTTGGGCAATAACTATGGCTACACCTTC. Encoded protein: CASSLGNNYGYTF.

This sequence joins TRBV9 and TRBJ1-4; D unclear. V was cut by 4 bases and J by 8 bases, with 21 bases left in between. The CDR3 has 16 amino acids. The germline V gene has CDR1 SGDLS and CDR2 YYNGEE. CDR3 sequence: CASSTFGDSVGEKLFF. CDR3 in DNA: TGTGCCAGCAGCACCTTCGGAGACTCAGTCGGGGAAAAACTGTTTTTT.

CDR3 sequence (DNA): TGCGCCAGCAGCCAAAACCCTCGAGGCGCGAACACCGGGGAGCTGTTTTTT. Translation: CASSQNPRGANTGELFF. The chain carries TRBV4-3 and TRBJ2-2; D not certain. Germline CDR1 is LGHNA and CDR2 is YSLEER. V lost 2 bases and J lost 0, with 13 bases in between. The CDR3 runs to 17 residues.

Written as DNA, the CDR3 is TGTGCCAGCAGTGAGAGTAGGGTGGGCAATGAGCAGTTCTTC. Protein sequence: CASSESRVGNEQFF. This chain connects TRBV2 to TRBJ2-1, with D unresolved. The V end was cut by 3 bases, the J end by 6 bases, with 12 bases between. The CDR3 totals 14 residues. Germline V gene lookup returns CDR1 SNHLY and CDR2 FYNNEI.

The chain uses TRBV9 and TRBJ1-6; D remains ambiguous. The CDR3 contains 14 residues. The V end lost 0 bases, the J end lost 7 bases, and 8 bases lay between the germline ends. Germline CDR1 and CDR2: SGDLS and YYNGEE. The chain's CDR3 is CASSVALGNSPLHF. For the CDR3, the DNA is TGTGCCAGCAGCGTAGCCTTAGGGAATTCACCCCTCCACTTT.

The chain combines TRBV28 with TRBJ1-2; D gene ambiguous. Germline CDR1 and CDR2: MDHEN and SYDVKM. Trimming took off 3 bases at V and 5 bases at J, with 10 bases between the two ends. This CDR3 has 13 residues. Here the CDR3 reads CASSLSAEYGYTF. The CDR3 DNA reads TGTGCCAGCAGTTTGTCCGCCGAATATGGCTACACCTTC.

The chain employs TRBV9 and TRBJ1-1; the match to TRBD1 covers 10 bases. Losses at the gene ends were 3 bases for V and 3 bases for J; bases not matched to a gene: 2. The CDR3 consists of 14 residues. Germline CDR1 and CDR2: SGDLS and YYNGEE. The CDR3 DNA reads TGTGCCAGCAGCGCGGGACAGGGGTACACTGAAGCTTTCTTT. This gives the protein CASSAGQGYTEAFF.

CDR3 in amino acids: CASSRDRVIYGYTF. CDR3 sequence (DNA): TGTGCCAGCAGTCGGGACAGGGTGATCTATGGCTACACCTTC. V is TRBV28 and J is TRBJ1-2; TRBD1 agrees at 9 bases. Germline trimming cut 5 bases from V and 4 bases from J; bases unmatched to any gene: 5. The CDR3 runs 14 residues. Germline V lookup: CDR1 MDHEN, CDR2 SYDVKM.

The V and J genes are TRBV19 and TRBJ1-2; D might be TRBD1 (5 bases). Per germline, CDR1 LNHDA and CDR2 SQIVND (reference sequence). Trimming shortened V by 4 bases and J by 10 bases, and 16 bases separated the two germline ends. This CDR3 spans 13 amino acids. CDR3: CASSTAGKGYYTF. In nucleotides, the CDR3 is TGTGCCAGTAGTACCGCCGGGAAGGGGTACTACACCTTC.

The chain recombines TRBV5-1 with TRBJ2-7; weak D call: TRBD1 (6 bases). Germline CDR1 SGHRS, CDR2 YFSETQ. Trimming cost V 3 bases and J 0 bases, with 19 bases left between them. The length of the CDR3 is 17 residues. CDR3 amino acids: CASSYLSDRTSSYEQYF. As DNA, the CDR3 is TGCGCCAGCAGCTACCTCTCTGACAGGACGAGCTCCTACGAGCAGTACTTC.

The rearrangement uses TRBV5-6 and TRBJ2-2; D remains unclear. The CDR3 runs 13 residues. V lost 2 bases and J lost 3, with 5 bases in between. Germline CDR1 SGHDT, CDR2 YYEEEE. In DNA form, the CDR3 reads TGTGCCAGCAGCTTACTTTACACCGGGGAGCTGTTTTTT. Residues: CASSLLYTGELFF.

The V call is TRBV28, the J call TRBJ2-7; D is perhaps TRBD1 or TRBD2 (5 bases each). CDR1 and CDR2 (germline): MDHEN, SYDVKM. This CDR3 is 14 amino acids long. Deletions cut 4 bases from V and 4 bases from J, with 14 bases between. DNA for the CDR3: TGTGCCAGCAGTTGGGGTAGAGGGGAGTACGAGCAGTACGTC. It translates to CASSWGRGEYEQYV.

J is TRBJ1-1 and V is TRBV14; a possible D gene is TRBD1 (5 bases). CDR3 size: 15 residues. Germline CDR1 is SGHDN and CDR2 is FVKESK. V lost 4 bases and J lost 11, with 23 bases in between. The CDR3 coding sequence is TGTGCCAGCAGCCTTAAACCGGGACTACCCTCCGCTGCTTTCTTT. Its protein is CASSLKPGLPSAAFF.

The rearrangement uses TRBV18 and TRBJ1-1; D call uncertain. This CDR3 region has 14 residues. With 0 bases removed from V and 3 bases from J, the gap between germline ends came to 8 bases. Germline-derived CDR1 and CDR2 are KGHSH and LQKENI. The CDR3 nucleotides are TGTGCCAGCTCACCACCGGGATTGCACACTGAAGCTTTCTTT. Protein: CASSPPGLHTEAFF.

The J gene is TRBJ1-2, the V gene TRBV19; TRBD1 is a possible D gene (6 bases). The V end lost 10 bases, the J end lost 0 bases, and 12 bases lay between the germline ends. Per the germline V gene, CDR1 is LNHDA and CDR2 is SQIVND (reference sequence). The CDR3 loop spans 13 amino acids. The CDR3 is CATSGTPNYGYTF. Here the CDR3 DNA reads TGTGCCACGTCGGGGACACCTAACTATGGCTACACCTTC.

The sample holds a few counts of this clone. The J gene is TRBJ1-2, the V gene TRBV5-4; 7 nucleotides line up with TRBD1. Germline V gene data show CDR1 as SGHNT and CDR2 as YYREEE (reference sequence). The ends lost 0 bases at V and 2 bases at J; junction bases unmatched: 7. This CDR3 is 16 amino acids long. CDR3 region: CASSLGGQLGNYGYTF. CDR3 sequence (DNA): TGTGCCAGCAGCTTGGGGGGACAGTTAGGGAACTATGGCTACACCTTC.

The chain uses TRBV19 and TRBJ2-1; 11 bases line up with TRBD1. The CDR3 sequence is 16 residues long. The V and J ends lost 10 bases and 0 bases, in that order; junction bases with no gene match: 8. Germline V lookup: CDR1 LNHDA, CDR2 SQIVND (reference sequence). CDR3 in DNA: TGTGCCACATACCCCGGGACAGGGGGCTCCTACAATGAGCAGTTCTTC. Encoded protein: CATYPGTGGSYNEQFF.

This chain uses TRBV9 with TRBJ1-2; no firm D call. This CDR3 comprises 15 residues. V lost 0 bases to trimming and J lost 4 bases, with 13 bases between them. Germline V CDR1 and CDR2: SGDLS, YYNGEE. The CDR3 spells CASSVESHPSYGYTF. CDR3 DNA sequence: TGTGCCAGCAGCGTAGAGTCCCATCCATCCTATGGCTACACCTTC.

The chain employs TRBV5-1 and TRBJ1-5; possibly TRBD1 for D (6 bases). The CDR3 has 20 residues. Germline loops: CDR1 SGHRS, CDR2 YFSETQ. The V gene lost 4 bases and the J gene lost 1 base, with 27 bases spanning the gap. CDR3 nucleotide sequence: TGCGCCAGCAGCCATATCCGGGGGGCGGGAGAGGGGGAAAGCAATCAGCCCCAGCATTTT. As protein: CASSHIRGAGEGESNQPQHF.

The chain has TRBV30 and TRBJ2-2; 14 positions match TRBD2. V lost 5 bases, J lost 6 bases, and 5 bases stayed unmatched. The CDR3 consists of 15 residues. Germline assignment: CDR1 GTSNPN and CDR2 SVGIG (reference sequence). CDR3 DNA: TGTGCCTGGGCGCGGGGACTAGCGGGGGCCGGGGAGCTGTTTTTT. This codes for CAWARGLAGAGELFF.

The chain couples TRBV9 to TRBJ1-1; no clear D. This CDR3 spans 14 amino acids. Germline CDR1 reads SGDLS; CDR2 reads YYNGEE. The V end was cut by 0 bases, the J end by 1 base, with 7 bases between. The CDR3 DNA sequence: TGTGCCAGCAGCGTAGGGGCGAAGAACACTGAAGCTTTCTTT. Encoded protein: CASSVGAKNTEAFF.

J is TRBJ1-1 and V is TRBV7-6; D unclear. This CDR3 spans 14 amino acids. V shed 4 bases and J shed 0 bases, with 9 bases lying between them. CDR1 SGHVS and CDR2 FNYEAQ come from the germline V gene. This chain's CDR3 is CASSSGNMNTEAFF. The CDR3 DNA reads TGTGCCAGCAGCTCGGGGAACATGAACACTGAAGCTTTCTTT.